This TCR beta chain originates from a study of blood T cells in healthy people across ages. This clonotype has more than one count but fewer than ten. Its antigen is unidentified. This CDR3 has 11 residues. Germline CDR1 SGHKS, CDR2 YYEKEE (reference sequence). The V and J ends lost 5 bases and 5 bases respectively, with 7 bases between them. Researchers isolated at least 6 million PBMCs per sample. PCR was performed a second time for about 7 to 12 cycles using a sample-barcoded 5' primer and a J-beta primer mix. All cDNA molecules were each tagged by a template-switch adaptor with 12 random nucleotides. TCRdb passed the 5' RACE reads through MiXCR, listing each CDR3 protein once. The table records approximately 1,700,000 distinct CDR3 sequences, roughly two fifths of them present only once. The study's findings and limits: Diversity estimates drawn from one million T cells were deemed underestimates.

Sequences were obtained from blood. V gene TRBV5-5 combines with J gene TRBJ1-1; D is unresolved. The sequence was obtained from a human donor in good health. In DNA form, the CDR3 reads TGTGCCAGCAGGGGTAGGACTGAAGCTTTCTTT. It codes for CASRGRTEAFF.